The clone carrying this TCR beta chain showed up just once. The record originates from a study of blood T cell repertoires in COVID-19. This table comes from immunoSEQ multiplex PCR, and its TCRdb copy is limited to in-frame clones, with some not included. Here the sample spans some 180,000 clones, 75% to 90% being singletons. Germline assignment: CDR1 SGHRS and CDR2 YFSETQ. Trimming took 4 bases from V and 6 from J; bases not matched to a gene: 11. This CDR3 is built from 15 residues. The sequencing input was PBMCs or T cells enriched from blood (not recorded which). This sequence was found in a man aged 40-50 years who had recovered from COVID-19. This chain connects TRBV5-1 to TRBJ1-1, with 8 bases lining up with TRBD1. Written as DNA, the CDR3 is TGCGCCAGCAGCCACCCGCCAGGGGGCAGCGCTGAAGCTTTCTTT. Its protein product is CASSHPPGGSAEAFF.